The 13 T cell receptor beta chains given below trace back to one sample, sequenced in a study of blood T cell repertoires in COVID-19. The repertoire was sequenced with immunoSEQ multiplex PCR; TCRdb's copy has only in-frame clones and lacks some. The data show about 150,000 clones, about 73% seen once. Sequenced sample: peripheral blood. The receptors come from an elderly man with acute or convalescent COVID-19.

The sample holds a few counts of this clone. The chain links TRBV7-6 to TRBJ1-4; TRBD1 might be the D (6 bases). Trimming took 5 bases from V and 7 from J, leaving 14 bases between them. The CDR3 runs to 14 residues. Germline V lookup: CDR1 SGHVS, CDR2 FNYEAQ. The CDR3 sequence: CASSPTGPSEKLFF. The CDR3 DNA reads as TGTGCCAGCAGCCCGACAGGCCCTAGTGAAAAACTGTTTTTT.

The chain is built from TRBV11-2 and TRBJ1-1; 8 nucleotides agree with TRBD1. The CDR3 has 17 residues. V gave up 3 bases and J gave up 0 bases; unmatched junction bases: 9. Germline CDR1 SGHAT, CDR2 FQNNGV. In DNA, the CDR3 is TGTGCCAGCAGCTTCCCCGCAGGGGGCAGGATGAACACTGAAGCTTTCTTT. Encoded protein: CASSFPAGGRMNTEAFF. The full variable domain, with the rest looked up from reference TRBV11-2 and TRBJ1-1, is EAGVAQSPRYKIIEKRQSVAFWCNPISGHATLYWYQQILGQGPKLLIQFQNNGVVDDSQLPKDRFSAERLKGVDSTLKIQPAKLEDSAVYLCASSFPAGGRMNTEAFFGQGTRLTVV.

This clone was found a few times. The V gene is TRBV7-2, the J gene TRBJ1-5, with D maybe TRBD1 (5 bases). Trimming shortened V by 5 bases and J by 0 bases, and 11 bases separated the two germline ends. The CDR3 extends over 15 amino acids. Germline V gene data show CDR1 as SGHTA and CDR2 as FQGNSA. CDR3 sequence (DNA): TGTGCCAGCAGCCCGGGGGGGATTAGCAATCAGCCCCAGCATTTT. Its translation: CASSPGGISNQPQHF.

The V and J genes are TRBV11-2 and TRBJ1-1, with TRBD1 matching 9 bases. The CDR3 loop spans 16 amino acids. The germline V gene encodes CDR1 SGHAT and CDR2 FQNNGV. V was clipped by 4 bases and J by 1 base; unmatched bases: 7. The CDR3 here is CASSYSQGQGNTEAFF. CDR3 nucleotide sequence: TGTGCCAGCAGCTACAGCCAGGGACAGGGGAACACTGAAGCTTTCTTT.

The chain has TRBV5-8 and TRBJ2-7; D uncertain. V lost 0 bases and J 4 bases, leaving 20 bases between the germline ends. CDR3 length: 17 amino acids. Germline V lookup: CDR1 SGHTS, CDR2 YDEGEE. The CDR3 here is CASSLGGGGATLYEQYV. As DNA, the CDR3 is TGTGCCAGCAGCTTGGGCGGTGGCGGCGCAACCCTTTACGAGCAGTACGTC.

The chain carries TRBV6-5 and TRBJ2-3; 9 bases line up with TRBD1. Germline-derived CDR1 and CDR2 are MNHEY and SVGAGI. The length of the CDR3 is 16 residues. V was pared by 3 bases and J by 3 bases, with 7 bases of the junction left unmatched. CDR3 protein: CASSYGDRAVTDTQYF. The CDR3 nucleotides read TGTGCCAGCAGTTATGGGGACAGGGCAGTGACAGATACGCAGTATTTT.

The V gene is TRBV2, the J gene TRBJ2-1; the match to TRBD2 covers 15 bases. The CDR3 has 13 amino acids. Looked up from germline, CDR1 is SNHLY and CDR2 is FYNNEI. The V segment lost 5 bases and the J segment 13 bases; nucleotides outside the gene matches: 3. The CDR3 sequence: CASSRTSGGEQFF. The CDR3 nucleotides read TGTGCCAGCAGTCGGACTAGCGGGGGGGAACAGTTCTTC.

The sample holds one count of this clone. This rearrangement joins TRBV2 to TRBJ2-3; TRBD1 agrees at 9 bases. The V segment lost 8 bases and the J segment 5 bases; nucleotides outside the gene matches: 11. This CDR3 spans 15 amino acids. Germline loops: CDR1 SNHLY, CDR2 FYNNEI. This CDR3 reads CASPPLQGAGDTQYF. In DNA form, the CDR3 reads TGTGCCAGCCCGCCTCTACAGGGGGCGGGAGATACGCAGTATTTT.

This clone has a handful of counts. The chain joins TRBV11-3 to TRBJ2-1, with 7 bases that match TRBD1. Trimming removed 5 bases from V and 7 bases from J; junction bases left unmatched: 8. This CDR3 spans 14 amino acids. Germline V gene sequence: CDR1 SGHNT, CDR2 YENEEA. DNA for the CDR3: TGTGCCAGCAGCCCCCCCGACAGGGCGAATGAGCAGTTCTTC. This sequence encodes CASSPPDRANEQFF.

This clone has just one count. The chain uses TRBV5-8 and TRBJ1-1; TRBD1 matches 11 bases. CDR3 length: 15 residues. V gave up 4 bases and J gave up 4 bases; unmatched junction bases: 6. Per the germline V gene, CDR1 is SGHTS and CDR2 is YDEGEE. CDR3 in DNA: TGTGCCAGCAGCCCGTGGACAGGGGGCGGCACTGAAGCTTTCTTT. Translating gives CASSPWTGGGTEAFF.

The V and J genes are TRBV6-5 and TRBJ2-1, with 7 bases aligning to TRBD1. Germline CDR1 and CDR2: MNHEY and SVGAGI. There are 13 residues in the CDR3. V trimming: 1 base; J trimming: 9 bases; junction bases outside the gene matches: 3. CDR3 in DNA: TGTGCCAGCAGTTACTATCCAGGGGGTGAGCAGTTCTTC. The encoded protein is CASSYYPGGEQFF.

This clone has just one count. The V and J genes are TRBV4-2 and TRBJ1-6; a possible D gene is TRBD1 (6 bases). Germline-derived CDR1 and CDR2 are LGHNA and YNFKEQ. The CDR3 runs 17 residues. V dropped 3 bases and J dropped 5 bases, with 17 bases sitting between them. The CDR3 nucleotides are TGTGCCAGCAGCCATCCAAGGGGGGGAGGGAATAATTCACCCCTCCACTTT. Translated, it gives CASSHPRGGGNNSPLHF.

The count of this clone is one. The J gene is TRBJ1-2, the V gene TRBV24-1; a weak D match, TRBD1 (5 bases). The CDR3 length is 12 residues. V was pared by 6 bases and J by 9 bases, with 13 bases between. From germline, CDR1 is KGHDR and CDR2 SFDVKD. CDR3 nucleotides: TGTGCCACCAGTCAAAGGGGCGATAGCTACACCTTC. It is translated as CATSQRGDSYTF.